This TCR beta chain was found in a study of blood T cell repertoires in COVID-19. The CDR3 is 14 amino acids. The germline V gene encodes CDR1 SGHRS and CDR2 YFSETQ. V gave up 2 bases and J gave up 4 bases, with 11 bases separating them. In the authors' methods: Scientists estimated how many nucleated cells there were by amplifying reference gene primers. Measured with immunoSEQ multiplex PCR; TCRdb has only the in-frame clones, and not every one. V and J calls plus clone size are reproduced from that table; the DNA served to infer D and trimming. This table has a few hundred thousand clones, around 86% appearing once.

Specimen: peripheral blood. The rearrangement joins TRBV5-1 to TRBJ2-3; D is uncertain. The receptor was derived from a woman aged 45 to 65 with acute or convalescent COVID-19. CDR3 in DNA: TGCGCCAGCAGCTTCGTGGGTGGGCCAGATACGCAGTATTTT. It encodes CASSFVGGPDTQYF.